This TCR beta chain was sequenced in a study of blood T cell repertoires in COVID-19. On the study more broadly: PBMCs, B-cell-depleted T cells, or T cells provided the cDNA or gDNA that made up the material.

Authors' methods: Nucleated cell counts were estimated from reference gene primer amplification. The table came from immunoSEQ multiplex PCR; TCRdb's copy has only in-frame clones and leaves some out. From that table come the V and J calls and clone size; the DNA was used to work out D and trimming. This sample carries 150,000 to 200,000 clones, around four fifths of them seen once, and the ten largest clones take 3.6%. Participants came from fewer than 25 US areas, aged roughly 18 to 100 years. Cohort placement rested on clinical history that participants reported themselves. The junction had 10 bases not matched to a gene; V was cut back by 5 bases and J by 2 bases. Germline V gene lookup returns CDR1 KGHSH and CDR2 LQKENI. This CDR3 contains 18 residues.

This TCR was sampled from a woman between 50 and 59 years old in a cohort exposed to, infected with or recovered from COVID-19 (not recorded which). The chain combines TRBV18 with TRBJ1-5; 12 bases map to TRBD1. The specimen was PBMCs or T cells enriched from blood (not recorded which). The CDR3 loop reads CASSSRDRGPGGNQPQHF. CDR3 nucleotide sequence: TGTGCCAGCTCATCCCGGGACAGGGGGCCGGGTGGCAATCAGCCCCAGCATTTT.